The rows below give T cell receptor beta chains drawn from one sample of a study of blood T cell repertoires in COVID-19. Using immunoSEQ multiplex PCR, the repertoire was profiled, and TCRdb retains in-frame clones only, with some absent. The repertoire holds about 200,000 clones, with about 80% as singletons. The material sequenced was PBMCs or T cells enriched from blood (not recorded which). These receptors were collected from a man between 35 and 55 years old who had recovered from COVID-19. The CDR3 runs from the conserved cysteine through the conserved F or W. The D gene is left open where the match is weak. Not every row has a clone size; where given, it reads once, few, many or a size class.

NA,TRBD1,TRBV11-2,TRBJ1-1,CASSLAGGTEAFF,TGTGCCAGCAGCTTAGCAGGGGGCACTGAAGCTTTCTTT
NA,NA,TRBV5-4,TRBJ2-5,CASSLTLEGGETQYF,TGTGCCAGCAGCTTGACCCTGGAAGGGGGAGAGACCCAGTACTTC
NA,TRBD1,TRBV19,TRBJ1-5,CASSIRDRPNQPQHF,TGTGCCAGTAGTATACGGGACAGGCCAAATCAGCCCCAGCATTTT
NA,TRBD2,TRBV4-1,TRBJ2-2,CASSRWTSGGAGGELFF,TGCGCCAGCAGCCGCTGGACTAGCGGGGGGGCCGGCGGGGAGCTGTTTTTT
NA,NA,TRBV12-3/TRBV12-4,TRBJ1-4,CASSPRTNEKLFF,TGTGCCAGCAGTCCTCGGACAAATGAAAAACTGTTTTTT
NA,NA,TRBV20-1,TRBJ1-1,CSASNVKPAFF,TGCAGTGCTTCGAATGTTAAGCCCGCTTTCTTT
NA,TRBD2,TRBV5-1,TRBJ2-1,CASSHGGEDNEQFF,TGCGCCAGCAGCCACGGGGGGGAAGACAATGAGCAGTTCTTC
NA,TRBD1,TRBV5-1,TRBJ2-2,CASRSGTANTGELFF,TGCGCCAGCAGGTCCGGGACAGCGAACACCGGGGAGCTGTTTTTT
NA,TRBD2,TRBV6-5,TRBJ2-3,CASGPSGGLTDTQYF,TGTGCCAGCGGGCCTAGCGGGGGTTTAACAGATACGCAGTATTTT
NA,NA,TRBV29-1,TRBJ2-3,CSVATGLTDTQYF,TGCAGCGTTGCTACGGGTCTCACAGATACGCAGTATTTT
NA,NA,TRBV4-1,TRBJ2-5,CASSQDPGEGETQYF,TGCGCCAGCAGCCAAGATCCAGGGGAAGGAGAGACCCAGTACTTC
NA,NA,TRBV10-1,TRBJ2-7,CASRQGSTIQYEQYF,TGCGCCAGCAGGCAGGGTTCCACAATCCAGTACGAGCAGTACTTC
once,NA,TRBV19,TRBJ2-2,CASSIVGGITGELFF,TGTGCCAGTAGTATAGTGGGGGGAATCACCGGGGAGCTGTTTTTT
NA,TRBD1,TRBV7-8,TRBJ1-1,CASSQHRGGTEAFF,TGTGCCAGCAGCCAACACAGGGGCGGCACTGAAGCTTTCTTT
NA,NA,TRBV4-1,TRBJ2-3,CASSQKMAATDTQYF,TGCGCCAGCAGCCAAAAAATGGCGGCCACAGATACGCAGTATTTT
NA,NA,TRBV5-4,TRBJ2-5,CASSLAGQGGMKTQYF,TGTGCCAGCAGCTTGGCCGGACAGGGAGGGATGAAGACCCAGTACTTC
NA,NA,TRBV18,TRBJ1-1,CASSQVATGAEAFF,TGTGCCAGCTCCCAAGTAGCGACGGGGGCTGAAGCTTTCTTT
NA,NA,TRBV9,TRBJ2-2,CASSVGPPGSTGELFF,TGTGCCAGCAGCGTAGGTCCCCCGGGTAGCACCGGGGAGCTGTTTTTT
NA,TRBD2,TRBV6-1,TRBJ2-3,CASSEAVSLAGVDTQYF,TGTGCCAGCAGTGAAGCGGTTTCGCTAGCGGGGGTAGATACGCAGTATTTT
NA,NA,TRBV4-3,TRBJ2-7,CASSQDRFSEQYF,TGCGCCAGCAGCCAAGATCGGTTCTCCGAGCAGTACTTC
NA,NA,TRBV6-4,TRBJ1-5,CASSDRGGSPQHF,TGTGCCAGCAGTGACAGGGGAGGATCGCCCCAGCATTTT
NA,NA,TRBV7-8,TRBJ1-4,CASSQLGGKLFF,TGTGCCAGCAGCCAACTGGGGGGAAAACTGTTTTTT
NA,NA,TRBV29-1,TRBJ1-5,CSVIRAEGQPQHF,TGCAGCGTCATCAGGGCGGAGGGTCAGCCCCAGCATTTT
NA,TRBD1,TRBV2,TRBJ1-2,CASSEAGQGELEGYTF,TGTGCCAGCAGTGAAGCGGGGCAGGGGGAGTTGGAGGGCTACACCTTC
NA,NA,TRBV28,TRBJ1-1,CASSGAVGRSTEAFF,TGTGCCAGCAGTGGCGCGGTGGGGCGAAGCACTGAAGCTTTCTTT
NA,TRBD1,TRBV7-2,TRBJ2-7,CASSLAGTGGKYEQYF,TGTGCCAGCAGCTTGGCCGGGACAGGGGGCAAATACGAGCAGTACTTC
NA,NA,TRBV5-1,TRBJ1-6,CASSLTLLGANNSPLHF,TGCGCCAGCAGCCTTACCTTATTAGGAGCCAATAATTCACCCCTCCACTTT
NA,TRBD1,TRBV3-1/TRBV3-2,TRBJ1-3,CASSPAGGSGNTIYF,TGTGCCAGCAGCCCAGCAGGGGGGTCTGGAAACACCATATATTTT
NA,NA,TRBV18,TRBJ2-7,CASSLSSYEQYF,TGTGCCAGCTCCCTCAGCTCCTACGAGCAGTACTTC
few,NA,TRBV6-1,TRBJ1-2,CASSEQVYGYTF,TGTGCCAGCAGTGAACAGGTCTATGGCTACACCTTC
once,NA,TRBV30,TRBJ2-2,CALSLFPGGELFF,TGTGCCTTGAGTCTTTTCCCCGGCGGGGAGCTGTTTTTT
NA,NA,TRBV7-6,TRBJ1-2,CASSLSSEGSGGYTF,TGTGCCAGCAGCTTATCTTCTGAAGGTTCGGGGGGCTACACCTTC
NA,NA,TRBV5-1,TRBJ2-1,CASSIGDLNLNEQFF,TGCGCCAGCAGCATCGGGGACTTAAACCTCAATGAGCAGTTCTTC
NA,TRBD1,TRBV5-4,TRBJ2-7,CASSLVQGAREQYF,TGTGCCAGCAGCTTGGTTCAGGGGGCGCGGGAGCAGTACTTC
NA,TRBD2,TRBV9,TRBJ2-1,CASSPSGAYNEQFF,TGTGCCAGCAGCCCTAGCGGGGCTTACAATGAGCAGTTCTTC
NA,NA,TRBV10-3,TRBJ1-2,CASGRGTDGYTF,TGTGCCTCCGGACGGGGGACGGATGGCTACACCTTC
NA,NA,TRBV15,TRBJ2-3,CATSSPRGSTDTQYF,TGTGCCACCAGCAGCCCCAGGGGAAGCACAGATACGCAGTATTTT
NA,NA,TRBV14,TRBJ1-1,CASSQAVTEAFF,TGTGCCAGCAGCCAAGCAGTCACTGAAGCTTTCTTT
NA,NA,TRBV27,TRBJ2-7,CASSLFSGFHEQYF,TGTGCCAGCAGTTTATTTTCGGGGTTTCACGAGCAGTACTTC
NA,TRBD1,TRBV7-2,TRBJ1-2,CASSPQGNYGYTF,TGTGCCAGCAGCCCACAGGGGAACTATGGCTACACCTTC
NA,NA,TRBV28,TRBJ2-7,CASSLFRGSSYEQYF,TGTGCCAGCAGTTTATTCCGGGGTAGCTCCTACGAGCAGTACTTC
NA,NA,TRBV27,TRBJ1-5,CASSFGGASNQPQHF,TGTGCCAGCAGTTTCGGGGGGGCTAGCAATCAGCCCCAGCATTTT
NA,NA,TRBV10-3,TRBJ2-5,CAISTPARGETQYF,TGTGCCATCAGTACTCCGGCTAGGGGGGAGACCCAGTACTTC
once,TRBD1,TRBV13,TRBJ1-2,CASSTTGISYGYTF,TGTGCCAGCAGCACGACAGGGATCTCCTATGGCTACACCTTC
once,NA,TRBV9,TRBJ2-7,CASSVGGHEREQYF,TGTGCCAGCAGCGTGGGCGGACACGAGAGGGAGCAGTACTTC
NA,NA,TRBV7-3,TRBJ2-2,CASTMSPGNTGELFF,TGTGCCAGCACCATGAGTCCGGGGAACACCGGGGAGCTGTTTTTT
NA,NA,TRBV2,TRBJ1-1,CASSPAMNTEAFF,TGTGCCAGCAGTCCCGCGATGAACACTGAAGCTTTCTTT
NA,NA,TRBV7-3,TRBJ2-3,CASRRSGGTDTQYF,TGTGCCAGCAGAAGGAGTGGCGGCACAGATACGCAGTATTTT
NA,TRBD1,TRBV7-9,TRBJ2-1,CASSTGTGGTYNEQFF,TGTGCCAGCAGCACCGGGACAGGGGGTACCTACAATGAGCAGTTCTTC
NA,TRBD2,TRBV4-2,TRBJ2-7,CASSQEGLAGAYEQYF,TGTGCCAGCAGCCAGGAGGGACTAGCGGGGGCCTACGAGCAGTACTTC
NA,TRBD1,TRBV10-2,TRBJ1-2,CASSLQGNYGYTF,TGCGCCAGCAGCCTACAGGGGAACTATGGCTACACCTTC
NA,NA,TRBV7-9,TRBJ1-1,CASTLGQNTEAFF,TGTGCCAGCACCCTAGGACAGAACACTGAAGCTTTCTTT
NA,TRBD2,TRBV4-3,TRBJ2-4,CASSQGLAVKNIQYF,TGCGCCAGCAGCCAGGGCCTAGCGGTCAAAAACATTCAGTACTTC
NA,TRBD2,TRBV6-5,TRBJ2-1,CASSLAGVSYNEQFF,TGTGCCAGCAGCTTAGCGGGGGTGTCCTACAATGAGCAGTTCTTC